The 30 T cell receptor beta chains below were found in one sample sequenced in a study of beta chain features in type 1 diabetes. Notes on the study in general: Within each of all four CD4+ subsets, Type 1 diabetes patients had TCRB CDR3s that were moderately but significantly shorter.

No antigen has been identified for these receptors. Every isolated RNA sample was fully reverse transcribed, so sequencing captured expressed TCRB transcripts. Assay used: immunoSEQ multiplex PCR; TCRdb lists only in-frame clones, some missing. This sample has about 53,000 clones, with 60% to 70% found just once. The sequenced sample consisted of stem cell memory CD4+ T cells from blood. The source is a woman younger than 45 with type 1 diabetes.

The chain links TRBV5-4 to TRBJ1-2; maybe TRBD1 (6 bases). The CDR3 length is 13 residues. V was clipped by 0 bases and J by 8 bases, with 11 bases between them. In germline, CDR1 is SGHNT, CDR2 YYREEE (reference sequence). In nucleotides, the CDR3 is TGTGCCAGCAGCTTGGACAGGGTTGGCGGCTACACCTTC. As protein: CASSLDRVGGYTF.

The gene calls are TRBV5-6 and TRBJ1-2, with 9 nucleotides matching TRBD1. Per the germline V gene, CDR1 is SGHDT and CDR2 is YYEEEE. The CDR3 length is 13 residues. V shed 5 bases and J 7 bases; nucleotides not matched to a gene: 6. The CDR3 DNA reads TGTGCCAGCAGAGGAACAGGGGGCTTTGGCTACACCTTC. Amino acids: CASRGTGGFGYTF.

The table lists this clone with a few counts. V gene TRBV30 combines with J gene TRBJ2-1; perhaps TRBD2 as D (6 bases). The CDR3 is 15 residues long. CDR1 GTSNPN and CDR2 SVGIG come from the germline V gene (reference sequence). Trimming stripped 0 bases from V and 2 bases from J, with 11 bases between. The CDR3 region is CAWSVAGGAYNEQFF. The DNA for the CDR3 is TGTGCCTGGAGTGTAGCGGGCGGAGCCTACAATGAGCAGTTCTTC.

The chain joins TRBV28 to TRBJ2-5; tentatively, D is TRBD1 (7 bases). Germline V lookup: CDR1 MDHEN, CDR2 SYDVKM. V dropped 4 bases and J dropped 5 bases, with 14 bases sitting between them. CDR3 length: 14 residues. In DNA, the CDR3 is TGTGCCAGCAGTTCCGCGGGGACAGAGGAGACCCAGTACTTC. Translating gives CASSSAGTEETQYF. Variable domain in full (rest from reference TRBV28 and TRBJ2-5): DVKVTQSSRYLVKRTGEKVFLECVQDMDHENMFWYRQDPGLGLRLIYFSYDVKMKEKGDIPEGYSVSREKKERFSLILESASTNQTSMYLCASSSAGTEETQYFGPGTRLLVL.

This chain connects TRBV28 to TRBJ2-1; TRBD2 aligns across 7 bases. The J segment lost 6 bases and the V segment lost 5 bases, leaving 7 bases of the junction unmatched. The CDR3 has 14 amino acids. Germline loops: CDR1 MDHEN, CDR2 SYDVKM. CDR3 sequence reads: CASSRTSLFNEQFF. In DNA, the CDR3 is TGTGCCAGCAGTCGGACTAGTTTATTCAATGAGCAGTTCTTC.

J is TRBJ1-2 and V is TRBV2, with TRBD1 matching 8 bases. V shed 6 bases and J 1 base; nucleotides not matched to a gene: 7. The CDR3 contains 15 residues. Germline V lookup: CDR1 SNHLY, CDR2 FYNNEI. In DNA, the CDR3 is TGTGCCAGCAGCGAGGACAGGGAAGTTAACTATGGCTACACCTTC. Translating it yields CASSEDREVNYGYTF.

The chain carries TRBV5-1 and TRBJ2-5, with 7 bases that match TRBD2. V dropped 6 bases and J dropped 5; count of bases not matched to a gene: 7. This CDR3 is built from 13 residues. CDR1 SGHRS and CDR2 YFSETQ come from the germline V gene. The CDR3 DNA sequence: TGCGCCAGCACGACCGGGACTACGGAGACCCAGTACTTC. This translates into CASTTGTTETQYF.

This clone was picked up a small number of times. This chain uses TRBV7-2 with TRBJ2-7, with 7 positions matching TRBD2. This CDR3 is built from 14 residues. V gave up 6 bases and J gave up 2 bases; unmatched junction bases: 7. CDR1 and CDR2 (germline): SGHTA, FQGNSA. The CDR3 loop is CASSLSSGTYEQYF. CDR3 in DNA: TGTGCCAGCAGTCTCTCTAGCGGCACCTACGAGCAGTACTTC.

J is TRBJ2-1 and V is TRBV9, with 10 bases aligning to TRBD2. V lost 0 bases to trimming and J lost 10 bases; unmatched junction nucleotides: 7. CDR1 is SGDLS and CDR2 is YYNGEE in the germline V gene. The CDR3 contains 15 residues. The CDR3 is CASSVASGSSREQFF. In DNA form, the CDR3 reads TGTGCCAGCAGCGTAGCTAGCGGGAGCTCCAGGGAGCAGTTCTTC.

This clone turned up a few times. The gene calls are TRBV7-8 and TRBJ1-2; D not certain. Trimming shortened V by 5 bases and J by 2 bases, and 9 bases separated the two germline ends. This CDR3 has 13 residues. Germline values: CDR1 SGHVS, CDR2 FQNEAQ. The CDR3 DNA follows: TGTGCCAGCAGCCCTCGGGAAAACTATGGCTACACCTTC. Amino acids: CASSPRENYGYTF.

The rearrangement uses TRBV5-1 and TRBJ2-2, with D maybe TRBD1 (6 bases). Germline V gene sequence: CDR1 SGHRS, CDR2 YFSETQ. The CDR3 covers 15 residues. Trimming cost V 1 base and J 7 bases, with 14 bases left between them. The CDR3 sequence: CASSLTGSPGGELFF. CDR3 nucleotide sequence: TGCGCCAGCAGCTTGACAGGGTCCCCCGGCGGGGAGCTGTTTTTT.

The chain combines TRBV29-1 with TRBJ2-3, with 7 bases fitting TRBD1. Germline V CDR1 and CDR2: SQVTM, ANQGSEA. With V trimmed by 6 bases and J by 1 base, 7 bases remained unmatched. This CDR3 comprises 14 residues. The DNA of the CDR3 is TGCAGCGTGTCACAGGGGAGCGGCACAGATACGCAGTATTTT. Protein: CSVSQGSGTDTQYF.

A few counts support this clone. The rearrangement uses TRBV7-9 and TRBJ2-7; possibly TRBD2 for D (7 bases). Germline V gives CDR1 SEHNR, CDR2 FQNEAQ (reference sequence). Trimming took 3 bases from V and 5 from J, leaving 11 bases between them. The CDR3 contains 13 residues. The CDR3 DNA reads as TGTGCCAGCAGCTTCGCGGGGGCCGACGAGCAGTACTTC. Translated, it gives CASSFAGADEQYF.

The chain has TRBV7-3 and TRBJ1-2, with 10 bases that match TRBD1. Trimming removed 6 bases from V and 5 bases from J; junction bases left unmatched: 3. The CDR3 length is 13 residues. Germline V gene sequence: CDR1 SGHTA, CDR2 FQGTGA. The CDR3 nucleotides read TGTGCCAGCAGTCGGGACAGGGGTTATGGCTACACCTTC. It is translated as CASSRDRGYGYTF. Variable domain in full (rest from reference TRBV7-3 and TRBJ1-2): GAGVSQTPSNKVTEKGKYVELRCDPISGHTALYWYRQSLGQGPEFLIYFQGTGAADDSGLPNDRFFAVRPEGSVSTLKIQRTERGDSAVYLCASSRDRGYGYTFGSGTRLTVV.

In regard to this clone: Other DNA sequences in the sample encode the same CDR3. V usage is TRBV19 and J usage is TRBJ1-5; D is unresolved. Trimming removed 1 base from V and 4 bases from J, with 5 bases in between. The CDR3 sequence is 13 residues long. From germline, CDR1 is LNHDA and CDR2 SQIVND (reference sequence). The CDR3 nucleotides read TGTGCCAGTAGTATAGCGGGGAATCAGCCCCAGCATTTT. Translating it yields CASSIAGNQPQHF.

A few counts support this clone. The V call is TRBV2, the J call TRBJ2-7, with 12 bases fitting TRBD2. The CDR3 contains 18 residues. V shed 6 bases, J shed 1 base, and the junction held 13 bases outside the gene matches. In germline, CDR1 is SNHLY, CDR2 FYNNEI. The CDR3 nucleotides read TGTGCCAGCAGCTCGCCCTGGACTAGCGGGAAGGGTTCCTACGAGCAGTACTTC. It encodes CASSSPWTSGKGSYEQYF. The whole variable domain, remainder taken from reference TRBV2 and TRBJ2-7, is EPEVTQTPSHQVTQMGQEVILRCVPISNHLYFYWYRQILGQKVEFLVSFYNNEISEKSEIFDDQFSVERPDGSNFTLKIRSTKLEDSAMYFCASSSPWTSGKGSYEQYFGPGTRLTVT.

This sequence joins TRBV29-1 and TRBJ1-4; D gene unclear. Trimming removed 4 bases at V and 8 bases at J, with 8 bases between. CDR1 and CDR2 (germline): SQVTM, ANQGSEA. The CDR3 is made up of 11 amino acids. The CDR3 region is CSVVGGEKLFF. The CDR3 DNA reads as TGCAGCGTTGTGGGAGGGGAAAAACTGTTTTTT. Full variable domain (rest looked up from reference TRBV29-1 and TRBJ1-4): SAVISQKPSRDICQRGTSLTIQCQVDSQVTMMFWYRQQPGQSLTLIATANQGSEATYESGFVIDKFPISRPNLTFSTLTVSNMSPEDSSIYLCSVVGGEKLFFGSGTQLSVL.

V and J are TRBV2 and TRBJ2-1, with 8 positions matching TRBD2. There are 20 residues in the CDR3. Germline CDR1 is SNHLY and CDR2 is FYNNEI. J was trimmed by 4 bases and V by 3 bases; bases with no gene match: 20. The CDR3, as DNA: TGTGCCAGCAGTGAGTTTTCGAGAGGTACACTAGCGGAATTATACAATGAGCAGTTCTTC. It is translated as CASSEFSRGTLAELYNEQFF.

The CDR3 DNA is TGTGCCAGCAGCCCCCGACAGGGATCGGGCTACGAGCAGTACTTC. Amino acid sequence: CASSPRQGSGYEQYF. The chain has TRBV7-9 and TRBJ2-7; 7 bases match TRBD1. This CDR3 region has 15 residues. Per the germline V gene, CDR1 is SEHNR and CDR2 is FQNEAQ (reference sequence). Unmatched junction bases numbered 10, after V lost 5 bases and J lost 3 bases.

A few counts support this clone. One end of the junction fails to match germline, which may point to a read error. This chain uses TRBV7-9 with TRBJ1-1; 7 positions match TRBD1. The germline gives CDR1 SEHNR, CDR2 FQNEAQ (reference sequence). This CDR3 is built from 14 residues. The CDR3 reads CASSPGQTNIEAFF. In DNA form, the CDR3 reads TGTGCCAGCAGCCCGGGACAGACAAACATTGAAGCTTTCTTT.

V and J are TRBV9 and TRBJ2-5; maybe TRBD1 (6 bases). Germline V gene sequence: CDR1 SGDLS, CDR2 YYNGEE. The length of the CDR3 is 15 residues. Between the trimmed V and J ends, which lost 1 base and 0 bases, there was a span of 10 bases. The CDR3 DNA sequence: TGTGCCAGCAGCGTAATGGGGGCAGACCAAGAGACCCAGTACTTC. Residues: CASSVMGADQETQYF.

This sequence joins TRBV6-5 and TRBJ1-1; a possible D gene is TRBD1 (5 bases). Per the germline V gene, CDR1 is MNHEY and CDR2 is SVGAGI. The CDR3 consists of 12 residues. V lost 7 bases and J 1 base, leaving 7 bases between the germline ends. CDR3 bases: TGTGCCAGCAAAGGGGCGAACACTGAAGCTTTCTTT. Amino acids: CASKGANTEAFF.

This clone was picked up a small number of times. The chain combines TRBV11-3 with TRBJ2-2; 10 nucleotides line up with TRBD2. The CDR3 is 18 residues long. Germline trimming cut 2 bases from V and 7 bases from J; bases unmatched to any gene: 13. Germline-derived CDR1 and CDR2 are SGHNT and YENEEA. For the CDR3, the DNA is TGTGCCAGCAGCTTAACAGCGGGAGGGCCGGGGGGCATCGGGGAGCTGTTTTTT. It translates to CASSLTAGGPGGIGELFF. Variable domain in full (rest from reference TRBV11-3 and TRBJ2-2): EAGVVQSPRYKIIEKKQPVAFWCNPISGHNTLYWYLQNLGQGPELLIRYENEEAVDDSQLPKDRFSAERLKGVDSTLKIQPAELGDSAVYLCASSLTAGGPGGIGELFFGEGSRLTVL.

The chain has TRBV2 and TRBJ1-1; tentative D call: TRBD1 (6 bases). Trimming pared 5 bases from V and 1 base from J, leaving 8 bases between. The germline V gene encodes CDR1 SNHLY and CDR2 FYNNEI. This CDR3 has 13 residues. This CDR3 is CASSTDRNTEAFF. The CDR3 DNA reads TGTGCCAGCAGTACGGACAGGAACACTGAAGCTTTCTTT.

This clone was seen only a few times. The chain links TRBV14 to TRBJ2-2; 7 positions match TRBD2. With 4 bases clipped from V and 4 bases from J, the junction kept 15 bases outside the gene matches. The CDR3 runs to 18 residues. Germline lookup yields CDR1 SGHDN and CDR2 FVKESK. CDR3 protein: CASSLTPPGGSGTGELFF. Written as DNA, the CDR3 is TGTGCCAGCAGCCTGACCCCCCCGGGAGGTTCGGGCACCGGGGAGCTGTTTTTT.

This clone was seen more than once but under ten times. The chain uses TRBV5-1 and TRBJ2-7, with a possible D match to TRBD1 (6 bases). The germline V and J ends were trimmed by 4 bases and 0 bases, with 11 bases remaining between them. In germline, CDR1 is SGHRS, CDR2 YFSETQ. This CDR3 comprises 14 residues. CDR3 protein: CASSATGSSYEQYF. The CDR3 coding sequence is TGCGCCAGCAGCGCTACAGGGAGCTCCTACGAGCAGTACTTC.

V and J are TRBV5-4 and TRBJ1-1; D perhaps matches TRBD1 (6 bases). The V and J ends lost 2 bases and 4 bases respectively, with 15 bases between them. CDR1 is SGHNT, CDR2 YYREEE, per germline (reference sequence). The CDR3 contains 15 residues. CDR3 DNA sequence: TGTGCCAGCAGCTTAGCCGGGGGGCGCGGCACTGAAGCTTTCTTT. This codes for CASSLAGGRGTEAFF.

The chain couples TRBV4-1 to TRBJ1-5; tentative D call: TRBD1 (6 bases). V gave up 0 bases and J gave up 3 bases, with 12 bases separating them. Per the germline V gene, CDR1 is MGHRA and CDR2 is YSYEKL. This CDR3 has 16 amino acids. CDR3 DNA sequence: TGCGCCAGCAGCCAAGATAGGCAGGGACACAATCAGCCCCAGCATTTT. Translating it yields CASSQDRQGHNQPQHF.

The table lists this clone with a few counts. The chain couples TRBV7-2 to TRBJ1-3; TRBD1 agrees at 7 bases. V shed 3 bases, J shed 7 bases, and the junction held 3 bases outside the gene matches. The CDR3 runs 13 residues. Germline CDR1 is SGHTA and CDR2 is FQGNSA. The CDR3 nucleotides are TGTGCCAGCAGCTTGGACAGGCGCAACACCATATATTTT. This codes for CASSLDRRNTIYF.

This rearrangement joins TRBV6-5 to TRBJ2-7; TRBD1 aligns across 8 bases. J lost 3 bases, V lost 0 bases, and 7 bases had no gene match. The CDR3 spans 16 residues. The germline V gene has CDR1 MNHEY and CDR2 SVGAGI. The CDR3 protein is CASSYSRTGGYYEQYF. The DNA of the CDR3 is TGTGCCAGCAGTTACTCAAGAACAGGGGGTTACTACGAGCAGTACTTC.